This is a list of T cell receptor beta chains from one sample in a study of blood T cell repertoires in COVID-19. Produced via immunoSEQ multiplex PCR; TCRdb's table is partial and in-frame only. The table records hundreds of thousands of clones, 85% to 90% of them present only once. Sequencing input: peripheral blood. The receptor source for this set is a woman in her fifties or sixties with COVID-19, enrolled during active disease. Each CDR3 is given with its conserved first and last residue. D genes are given only for firm matches. Not all rows give a size; the values are once, few, many and, for expanded clones, a class.

j_gene | len | v_gene | d_gene | abundance | CDR3nt | CDR3aa
TRBJ2-7 | 16 | TRBV7-9 | TRBD2 | NA | TGTGCCAGCAGCTTAGGTCTAGCGGGGGAGAGTTACGAGCAGTACTTC | CASSLGLAGESYEQYF
TRBJ2-1 | 18 | TRBV11-3 | TRBD2 | NA | TGTGCCAGCTCCACGACTAGCGGGAGGCCGGCGGGTTACAATGAGCAGTTCTTC | CASSTTSGRPAGYNEQFF
TRBJ2-5 | 17 | TRBV11-3 | NA | NA | TGTGCCAGCAGCTTAGTCGCGGGGGCAGGTGCCCAAGAGACCCAGTACTTC | CASSLVAGAGAQETQYF
TRBJ2-2 | 15 | TRBV6-5 | TRBD2 | NA | TGTGCCAGCAGCTGGACTAGCGGGAGTTCGGGGGAGCTGTTTTTT | CASSWTSGSSGELFF
TRBJ1-1 | 13 | TRBV7-9 | TRBD1 | NA | TGTGCCAGCAGCGGGGACAGGAACGCTGAAGCTTTCTTT | CASSGDRNAEAFF
TRBJ2-1 | 20 | TRBV7-6 | TRBD2 | NA | TGTGCCAGCAGCTTCCGTATTGGGAGACTAGCGGGCCAGAGGAGCAATGAGCAGTTCTTC | CASSFRIGRLAGQRSNEQFF
TRBJ1-2 | 15 | TRBV18 | TRBD1 | NA | TGTGCCAGCTCACCCGACAGGGCGGCTAACTATGGCTACACCTTC | CASSPDRAANYGYTF
TRBJ2-7 | 15 | TRBV7-9 | TRBD1 | few | TGTGCCAGCAGCACCACGACAGGGGGCCATGGGGAGCAGTACTTC | CASSTTTGGHGEQYF
TRBJ1-3 | 14 | TRBV27 | NA | NA | TGTGCCAGCAGGACAACAGCTTCTGGAAACACCATATATTTT | CASRTTASGNTIYF
TRBJ2-7 | 15 | TRBV14 | NA | NA | TGTGCCAGCAGCCAAGTTGGGGGACATATCTACGAGCAGTACTTC | CASSQVGGHIYEQYF
TRBJ2-5 | 15 | TRBV5-4 | NA | once | TGTGCCAGCAGCGGGGGGACAGCTCCCCGGGAGACCCAGTACTTC | CASSGGTAPRETQYF
TRBJ2-2 | 15 | TRBV24-1 | TRBD1 | NA | TGTGCCACCAGTGAACCCGGGACAGGGAACGGGGAGCTGTTTTTT | CATSEPGTGNGELFF
TRBJ2-1 | 12 | TRBV30 | NA | NA | TGTGCCTTAGCGATAGATTACAATGAGCAGTTCTTC | CALAIDYNEQFF
TRBJ2-7 | 15 | TRBV6-5 | TRBD2 | once | TGTGCCAGCAGTTACGGGGCTAGCGGAAGCTACGAGCAGTACTTC | CASSYGASGSYEQYF
TRBJ2-1 | 13 | TRBV6-2/TRBV6-3 | NA | NA | TGTGCCAGCAGTTCGCAGGGCTTCTATGAGCAGTTCTTC | CASSSQGFYEQFF